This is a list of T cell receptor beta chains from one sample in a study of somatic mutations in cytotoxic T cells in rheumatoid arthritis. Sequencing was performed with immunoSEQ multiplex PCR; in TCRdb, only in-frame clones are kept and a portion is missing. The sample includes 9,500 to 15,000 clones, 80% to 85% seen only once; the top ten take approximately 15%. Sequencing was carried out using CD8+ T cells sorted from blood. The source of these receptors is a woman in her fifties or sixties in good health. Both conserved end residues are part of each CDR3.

cdr3_aa: CASSEQGSTQETQYF
j_call: TRBJ2-5
v_call: TRBV6-1

cdr3_aa: CAWSPLGGAPHEFF
j_call: TRBJ2-1
v_call: TRBV30

cdr3_aa: CASSYGGNEQFF
j_call: TRBJ2-1
v_call: TRBV6-5

cdr3_aa: CASSTRDRGTYEQYF
j_call: TRBJ2-7
v_call: TRBV6-5

cdr3_aa: CASSGRGDNQPQHF
j_call: TRBJ1-5
v_call: TRBV19

cdr3_aa: CASSVYGGVGEQFF
j_call: TRBJ2-1
v_call: TRBV9

cdr3_aa: CASSVDTGGWGETQYF
j_call: TRBJ2-5
v_call: TRBV9

cdr3_aa: CASSVEGGGGGSYEQYF
j_call: TRBJ2-7
v_call: TRBV9

cdr3_aa: CASSYRTGTRETQYF
j_call: TRBJ2-5
v_call: TRBV13

cdr3_aa: CASSYFLGATEAFF
j_call: TRBJ1-1
v_call: TRBV6-5

cdr3_aa: CASSSGTSLYEQYF
j_call: TRBJ2-7
v_call: TRBV7-9

cdr3_aa: CAWSVDRATEAFF
j_call: TRBJ1-1
v_call: TRBV30

cdr3_aa: CASSLGGHSPLHF
j_call: TRBJ1-6
v_call: TRBV7-9

cdr3_aa: CASSQDTSGNQETQYF
j_call: TRBJ2-5
v_call: TRBV4-1

cdr3_aa: CASSQMETGLTGNTIYF
j_call: TRBJ1-3
v_call: TRBV4-1

cdr3_aa: CASSLYGDRAVDTQYF
j_call: TRBJ2-3
v_call: TRBV5-1

cdr3_aa: CASSYSTGPLGTEAFF
j_call: TRBJ1-1
v_call: TRBV6-5

cdr3_aa: CASSLRRLGASGADTQYF
j_call: TRBJ2-3
v_call: TRBV7-6

cdr3_aa: CASSQELGAPNEQFF
j_call: TRBJ2-1
v_call: TRBV4-2

cdr3_aa: CASSILGAGAEAFF
j_call: TRBJ1-1
v_call: TRBV19

cdr3_aa: CASSFPRGGGILNGNTIYF
j_call: TRBJ1-3
v_call: TRBV11-2

cdr3_aa: CASSSTSGELQETQYF
j_call: TRBJ2-5
v_call: TRBV9

cdr3_aa: CASSQGEGGTYGYTF
j_call: TRBJ1-2
v_call: TRBV4-2

cdr3_aa: CSVGTGGDQPQHF
j_call: TRBJ1-5
v_call: TRBV29-1

cdr3_aa: CASSLSTGGNQPQHF
j_call: TRBJ1-5
v_call: TRBV19

cdr3_aa: CASSLGGASTGELFF
j_call: TRBJ2-2
v_call: TRBV27

cdr3_aa: CASSQTGTGRYGYTF
j_call: TRBJ1-2
v_call: TRBV2

cdr3_aa: CASSEVSGGFLDTQYF
j_call: TRBJ2-3
v_call: TRBV10-2

cdr3_aa: CASRPLQARYNEQFF
j_call: TRBJ2-1
v_call: TRBV7-6

cdr3_aa: CASSQGDTSYEQYF
j_call: TRBJ2-7
v_call: TRBV5-4

cdr3_aa: CASSLPGTEAFF
j_call: TRBJ1-1
v_call: TRBV5-6

cdr3_aa: CASSPTNTGELFF
j_call: TRBJ2-2
v_call: TRBV28

cdr3_aa: CASSDIHRVTYEQYF
j_call: TRBJ2-7
v_call: TRBV7-8

cdr3_aa: CASSPNGQEPYYGYTF
j_call: TRBJ1-2
v_call: TRBV7-3

cdr3_aa: CASTSSTDTQYF
j_call: TRBJ2-3
v_call: TRBV5-1

cdr3_aa: CASSPQGLYGYTF
j_call: TRBJ1-2
v_call: TRBV6-5

cdr3_aa: CASSLWRGETQYF
j_call: TRBJ2-5
v_call: TRBV5-1

cdr3_aa: CASSLRLAGANVLTF
j_call: TRBJ2-6
v_call: TRBV7-2

cdr3_aa: CASSLVDFTDTQYF
j_call: TRBJ2-3
v_call: TRBV5-6

cdr3_aa: CASSLSTSGGASTDTQYF
j_call: TRBJ2-3
v_call: TRBV7-3

cdr3_aa: CASSYGMAVNTGELFF
j_call: TRBJ2-2
v_call: TRBV6-5

cdr3_aa: CASSLGLTGSAYNSPLHF
j_call: TRBJ1-6
v_call: TRBV27

cdr3_aa: CASSFGLPGTGEELFF
j_call: TRBJ2-2
v_call: TRBV5-4

cdr3_aa: CASRQAGGGYEQYF
j_call: TRBJ2-7
v_call: TRBV27

cdr3_aa: CASSPGLEGTNEQFF
j_call: TRBJ2-1
v_call: TRBV18

cdr3_aa: CASSEDGTSGTGELFF
j_call: TRBJ2-2
v_call: TRBV2

cdr3_aa: CASEPLGGLTGELFF
j_call: TRBJ2-2
v_call: TRBV28

cdr3_aa: CASSAAGTSTDTQYF
j_call: TRBJ2-3
v_call: TRBV9

cdr3_aa: CASSEIRGGRADTQYF
j_call: TRBJ2-3
v_call: TRBV6-1

cdr3_aa: CASSHGTGNTGELFF
j_call: TRBJ2-2
v_call: TRBV4-2

cdr3_aa: CASSPPDSRETQYF
j_call: TRBJ2-5
v_call: TRBV4-1

cdr3_aa: CASSRDRHPRNEQYF
j_call: TRBJ2-7
v_call: TRBV21-1